The present entry profiles one T cell receptor (beta chain) with its context. Its specificity is unknown. Time point described: week 35, safety follow-up. Doses of 300 ug of mutant IDH1 20-mer peptide were given with topical imiquimod. Across weeks 1, 3, 5, 7, 11, 15, 19 and 23, patients received a vaccination each time, eight in all. The sample originates from a study of a mutant IDH1 vaccine in newly diagnosed glioma. Here immunoSEQ multiplex PCR was the method, and the copy in TCRdb shows in-frame clones only, minus some. The sample gives 65,000 to 85,000 clones, around 87% of which show up once; roughly 2% is in the top ten. The sample was PBMCs, taken from a glioma patient whose treatment included an IDH1 peptide vaccine. The TCR was taken from a man aged 30-40 years with glioma.

The CDR3 loop is CSAVGGDAEAFF. The CDR3 coding sequence is TGCAGCGCTGTAGGGGGGGACGCTGAAGCTTTCTTT. The V gene is TRBV29-1, the J gene TRBJ1-1, with D possibly TRBD1 on 6 matching bases. Germline-derived CDR1 and CDR2 are SQVTM and ANQGSEA. The ends were cut back, 7 bases at V and 6 bases at J, with 15 bases in the middle. The CDR3 runs to 12 residues.